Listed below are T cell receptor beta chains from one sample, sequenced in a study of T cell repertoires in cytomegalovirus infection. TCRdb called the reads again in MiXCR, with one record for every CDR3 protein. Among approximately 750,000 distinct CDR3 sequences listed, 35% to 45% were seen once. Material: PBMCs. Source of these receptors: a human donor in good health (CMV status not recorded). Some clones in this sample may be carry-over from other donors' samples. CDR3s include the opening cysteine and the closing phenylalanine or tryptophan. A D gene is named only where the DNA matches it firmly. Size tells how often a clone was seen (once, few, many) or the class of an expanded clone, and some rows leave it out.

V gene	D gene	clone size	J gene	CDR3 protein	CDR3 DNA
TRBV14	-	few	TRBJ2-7	CASSQARVYEQYF	TGTGCCAGCAGCCAAGCTCGGGTCTACGAGCAGTACTTC
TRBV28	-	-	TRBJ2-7	CASRHSSSYEQYF	TGTGCCTCCCGACACTCGAGCTCCTACGAGCAGTACTTC
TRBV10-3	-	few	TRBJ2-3	CAISAGGGASTDTQYF	TGTGCCATCAGTGCCGGCGGAGGCGCGAGCACAGATACGCAGTATTTT
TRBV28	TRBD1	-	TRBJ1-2	CASSFFGTDDGYTF	TGTGCCAGCAGTTTCTTCGGGACAGATGATGGCTACACCTTC
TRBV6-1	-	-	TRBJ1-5	CASRRQGRGYSNQPQHF	TGTGCCAGCAGGCGCCAGGGACGGGGATATAGCAATCAGCCCCAGCATTTT
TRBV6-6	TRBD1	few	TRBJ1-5	CASSYGTDPNQPQHF	TGTGCCAGCAGTTACGGGACAGACCCCAATCAGCCCCAGCATTTT
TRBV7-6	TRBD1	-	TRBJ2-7	CASSSLPPGQSPSYSYEQYF	TGTGCCAGCAGCTCCCTTCCTCCGGGACAGAGCCCATCTTACTCCTACGAGCAGTACTTC
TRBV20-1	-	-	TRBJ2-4	CSAKQGTNKNIQYF	TGCAGTGCTAAACAGGGGACTAACAAAAACATTCAGTACTTC
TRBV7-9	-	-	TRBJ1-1	CASRVKGGTEAFF	TGTGCCAGCAGGGTAAAGGGGGGCACTGAAGCTTTCTTT
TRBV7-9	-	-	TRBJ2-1	CASSRYGGASPTSSYNEQFF	TGTGCCAGCAGTCGATATGGTGGAGCCTCCCCCACGAGCTCCTACAATGAGCAGTTCTTC
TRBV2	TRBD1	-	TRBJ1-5	CASRPQGGQPQHF	TGTGCCAGCAGACCACAGGGGGGTCAGCCCCAGCATTTT
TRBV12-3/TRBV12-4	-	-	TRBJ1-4	CASSSQVPGGGREKLFF	TGTGCCAGCAGTTCCCAAGTTCCCGGGGGGGGTCGCGAAAAACTGTTTTTT
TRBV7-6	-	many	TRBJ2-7	CASSLNPGDEQYF	TGTGCCAGCAGCTTAAATCCGGGGGACGAGCAGTACTTC
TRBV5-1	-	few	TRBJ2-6	CASRSTGANVLTF	TGCGCCAGCCGGTCCACTGGGGCCAACGTCCTGACTTTC